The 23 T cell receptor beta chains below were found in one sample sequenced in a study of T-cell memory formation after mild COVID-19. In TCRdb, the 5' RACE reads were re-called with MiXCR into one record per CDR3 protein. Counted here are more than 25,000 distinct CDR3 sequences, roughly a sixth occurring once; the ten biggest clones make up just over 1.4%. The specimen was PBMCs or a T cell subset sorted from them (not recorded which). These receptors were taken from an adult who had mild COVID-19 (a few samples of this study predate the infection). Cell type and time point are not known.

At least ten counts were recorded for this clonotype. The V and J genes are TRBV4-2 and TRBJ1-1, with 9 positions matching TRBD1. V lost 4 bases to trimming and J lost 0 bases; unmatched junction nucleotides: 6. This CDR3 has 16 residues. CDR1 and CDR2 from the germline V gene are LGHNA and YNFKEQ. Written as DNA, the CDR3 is TGTGCCAGCAGCCGCGGACAGGGGCCTTTGAACACTGAAGCTTTCTTT. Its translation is CASSRGQGPLNTEAFF.

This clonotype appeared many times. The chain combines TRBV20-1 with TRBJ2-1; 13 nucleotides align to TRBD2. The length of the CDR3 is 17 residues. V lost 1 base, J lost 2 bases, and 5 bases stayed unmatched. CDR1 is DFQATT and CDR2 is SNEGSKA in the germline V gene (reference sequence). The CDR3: CSARGLLAGGPYNEQFF. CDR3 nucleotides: TGCAGTGCTAGAGGCCTACTAGCGGGGGGGCCCTACAATGAGCAGTTCTTC.

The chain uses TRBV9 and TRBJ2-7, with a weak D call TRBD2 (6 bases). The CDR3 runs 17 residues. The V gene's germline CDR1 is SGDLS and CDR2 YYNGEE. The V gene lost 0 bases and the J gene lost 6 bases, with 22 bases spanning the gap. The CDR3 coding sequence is TGTGCCAGCAGCGTAGGAGATCGGGCTTTGTGGGGAGGCGAGCAGTACTTC. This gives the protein CASSVGDRALWGGEQYF. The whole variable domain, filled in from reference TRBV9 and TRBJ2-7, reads DSGVTQTPKHLITATGQRVTLRCSPRSGDLSVYWYQQSLDQGLQFLIQYYNGEERAKGNILERFSAQQFPDLHSELNLSSLELGDSALYFCASSVGDRALWGGEQYFGPGTRLTVT.

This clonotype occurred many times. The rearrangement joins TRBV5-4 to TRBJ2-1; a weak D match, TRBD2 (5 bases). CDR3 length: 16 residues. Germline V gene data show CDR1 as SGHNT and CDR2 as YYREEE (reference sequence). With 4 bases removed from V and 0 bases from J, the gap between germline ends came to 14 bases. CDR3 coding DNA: TGTGCCAGCAGCCGGAGCACGGGGAGCTCCTACAATGAGCAGTTCTTC. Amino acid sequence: CASSRSTGSSYNEQFF.

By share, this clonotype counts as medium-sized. As DNA, the CDR3 is TGCGCCAGCAGCGGCGGGACCCCAGCAGGGACCCAGTACTTC. This gives the protein CASSGGTPAGTQYF. The J gene is TRBJ2-5, the V gene TRBV5-1, with D maybe TRBD2 (6 bases). The ends were cut back, 4 bases at V and 7 bases at J, with 17 bases in the middle. Germline lookup yields CDR1 SGHRS and CDR2 YFSETQ. CDR3 size: 14 residues. The variable domain in full, with the rest retrieved from reference TRBV5-1 and TRBJ2-5, is KAGVTQTPRYLIKTRGQQVTLSCSPISGHRSVSWYQQTPGQGLQFLFEYFSETQRNKGNFPGRFSGRQFSNSRSEMNVSTLELGDSALYLCASSGGTPAGTQYFGPGTRLLVL.

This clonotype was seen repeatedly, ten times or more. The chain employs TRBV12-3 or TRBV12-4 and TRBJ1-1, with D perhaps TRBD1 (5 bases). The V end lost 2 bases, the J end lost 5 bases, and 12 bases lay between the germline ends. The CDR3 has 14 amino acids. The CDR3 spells CASSLSAGRTEAFF. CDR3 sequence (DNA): TGTGCCAGCAGTTTATCGGCAGGGAGGACTGAAGCTTTCTTT.

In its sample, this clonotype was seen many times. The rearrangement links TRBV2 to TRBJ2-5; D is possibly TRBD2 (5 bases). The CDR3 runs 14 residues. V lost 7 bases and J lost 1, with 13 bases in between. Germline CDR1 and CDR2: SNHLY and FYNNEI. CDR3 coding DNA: TGTGCCAGCACCGGGCCGGGGATCCAAGAGACCCAGTACTTC. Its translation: CASTGPGIQETQYF. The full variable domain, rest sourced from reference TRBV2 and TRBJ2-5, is EPEVTQTPSHQVTQMGQEVILRCVPISNHLYFYWYRQILGQKVEFLVSFYNNEISEKSEIFDDQFSVERPDGSNFTLKIRSTKLEDSAMYFCASTGPGIQETQYFGPGTRLLVL.

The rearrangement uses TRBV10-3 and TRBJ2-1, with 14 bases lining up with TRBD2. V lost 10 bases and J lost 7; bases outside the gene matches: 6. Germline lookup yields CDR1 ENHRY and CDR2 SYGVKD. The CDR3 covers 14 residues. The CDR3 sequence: CATRGTSGSNEQFF. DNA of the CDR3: TGTGCCACACGAGGGACTAGCGGGAGTAATGAGCAGTTCTTC.

Here the CDR3 DNA reads TGTGCCAGCAGTTCCCTTGGGGTCAATCAGCCCCAGCATTTT. Translation: CASSSLGVNQPQHF. The chain couples TRBV12-3 or TRBV12-4 to TRBJ1-5, with D unclear. The CDR3 runs to 14 residues. V was shortened by 4 bases and J by 3 bases, with 10 bases between the two germline ends.

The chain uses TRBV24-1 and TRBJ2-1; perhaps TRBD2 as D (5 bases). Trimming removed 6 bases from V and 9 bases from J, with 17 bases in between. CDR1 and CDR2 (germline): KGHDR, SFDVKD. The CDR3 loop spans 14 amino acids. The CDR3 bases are TGTGCCACCAGTCCGACTACCTTAGCTGGTGAGCAGTTCTTC. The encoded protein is CATSPTTLAGEQFF.

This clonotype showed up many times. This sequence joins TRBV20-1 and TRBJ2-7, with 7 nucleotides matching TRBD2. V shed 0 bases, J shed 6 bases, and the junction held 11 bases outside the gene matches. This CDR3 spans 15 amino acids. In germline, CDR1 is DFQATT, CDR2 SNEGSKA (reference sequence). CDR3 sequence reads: CSAREARAGKGEQYF. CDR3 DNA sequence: TGCAGTGCTAGAGAAGCTCGAGCGGGGAAAGGCGAGCAGTACTTC.

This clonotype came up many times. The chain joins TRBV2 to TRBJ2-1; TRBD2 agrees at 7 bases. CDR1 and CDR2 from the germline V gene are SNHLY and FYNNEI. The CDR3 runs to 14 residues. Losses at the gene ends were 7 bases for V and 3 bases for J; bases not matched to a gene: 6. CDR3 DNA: TGTGCCAGCACCTCGCGGGGGAACTACAATGAGCAGTTCTTC. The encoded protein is CASTSRGNYNEQFF.

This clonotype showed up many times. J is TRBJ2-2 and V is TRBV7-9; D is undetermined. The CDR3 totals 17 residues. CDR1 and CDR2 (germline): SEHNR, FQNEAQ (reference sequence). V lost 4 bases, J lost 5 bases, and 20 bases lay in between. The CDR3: CASSSRSQTAATGELFF. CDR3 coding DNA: TGTGCCAGCAGCTCCCGCAGTCAAACGGCCGCGACCGGGGAGCTGTTTTTT.

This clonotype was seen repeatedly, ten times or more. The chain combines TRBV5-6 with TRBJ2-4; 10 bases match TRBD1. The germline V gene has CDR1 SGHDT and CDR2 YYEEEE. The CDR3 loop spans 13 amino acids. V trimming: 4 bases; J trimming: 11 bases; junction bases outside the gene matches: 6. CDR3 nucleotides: TGTGCCAGCAGCCTAGGGACAGGGGTACTTCAGTACTTC. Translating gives CASSLGTGVLQYF.

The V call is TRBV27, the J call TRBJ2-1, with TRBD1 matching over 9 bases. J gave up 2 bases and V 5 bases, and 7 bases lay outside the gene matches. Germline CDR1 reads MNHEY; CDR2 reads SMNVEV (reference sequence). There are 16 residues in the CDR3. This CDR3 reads CASSLDRTGAYNEQFF. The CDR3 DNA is TGTGCCAGCAGTCTAGATCGGACAGGGGCCTACAATGAGCAGTTCTTC.

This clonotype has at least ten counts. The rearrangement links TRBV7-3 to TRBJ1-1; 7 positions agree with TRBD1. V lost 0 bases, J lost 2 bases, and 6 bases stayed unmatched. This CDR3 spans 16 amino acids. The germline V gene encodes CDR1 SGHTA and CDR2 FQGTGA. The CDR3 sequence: CASSLTPTGRNTEAFF. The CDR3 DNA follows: TGTGCCAGCAGCTTAACACCGACAGGGCGTAACACTGAAGCTTTCTTT.

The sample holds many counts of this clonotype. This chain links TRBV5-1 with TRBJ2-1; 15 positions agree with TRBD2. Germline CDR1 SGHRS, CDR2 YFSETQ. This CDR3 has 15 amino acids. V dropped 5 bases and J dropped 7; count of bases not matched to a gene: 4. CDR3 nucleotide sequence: TGCGCCAGCAGGCTCGGACTAGCGGGGGGGAATGAGCAGTTCTTC. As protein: CASRLGLAGGNEQFF.

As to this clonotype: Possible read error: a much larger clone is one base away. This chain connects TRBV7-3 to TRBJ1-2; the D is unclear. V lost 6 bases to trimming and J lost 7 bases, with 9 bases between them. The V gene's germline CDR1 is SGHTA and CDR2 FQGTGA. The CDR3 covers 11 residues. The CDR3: CASRSGVGYTF. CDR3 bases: TGTGCCAGCAGATCCGGCGTTGGCTACACCTTC.

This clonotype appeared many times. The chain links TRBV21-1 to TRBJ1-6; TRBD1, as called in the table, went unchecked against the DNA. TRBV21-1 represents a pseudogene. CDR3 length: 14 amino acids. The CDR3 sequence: CASSPNREGSPLHF. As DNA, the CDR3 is TGTGCCAGCTCCCCGAACAGGGAGGGTTCACCCCTCCACTTT.

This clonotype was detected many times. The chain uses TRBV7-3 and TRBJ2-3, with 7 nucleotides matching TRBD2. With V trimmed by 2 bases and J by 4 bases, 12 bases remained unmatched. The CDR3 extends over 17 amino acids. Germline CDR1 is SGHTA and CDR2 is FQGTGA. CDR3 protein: CASSLGAFGGSSDTQYF. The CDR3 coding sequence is TGTGCCAGCAGCTTAGGCGCTTTTGGCGGGAGCTCAGATACGCAGTATTTT.

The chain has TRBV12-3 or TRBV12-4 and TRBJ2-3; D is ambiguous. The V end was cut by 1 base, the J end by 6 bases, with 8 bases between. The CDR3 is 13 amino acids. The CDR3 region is CASSLGRWDTQYF. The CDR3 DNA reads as TGTGCCAGCAGTTTAGGAAGGTGGGATACGCAGTATTTT.

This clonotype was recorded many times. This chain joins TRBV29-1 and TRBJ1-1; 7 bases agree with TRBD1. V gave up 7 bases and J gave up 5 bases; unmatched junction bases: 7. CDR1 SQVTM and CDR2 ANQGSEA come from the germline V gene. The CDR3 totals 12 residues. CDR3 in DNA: TGCAGCGGATGTACAGGGGAGACTGAAGCTTTCTTT. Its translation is CSGCTGETEAFF.

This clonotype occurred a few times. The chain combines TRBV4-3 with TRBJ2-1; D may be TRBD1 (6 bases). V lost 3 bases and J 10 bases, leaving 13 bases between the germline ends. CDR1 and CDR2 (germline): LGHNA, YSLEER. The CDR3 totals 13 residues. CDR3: CASSQQQGWEQFF. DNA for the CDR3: TGCGCCAGCAGCCAGCAACAGGGTTGGGAGCAGTTCTTC.